The 21 T cell receptor beta chains presented below share a single source sample, sequenced in a study of blood T cell repertoires in COVID-19. Assay: immunoSEQ multiplex PCR; the TCRdb copy retains only in-frame clones and omits some. The sample holds about 440,000 clones; roughly 87% are singletons and the top ten take about 0.63%. Specimen: PBMCs or T cells enriched from blood (not recorded which). The receptors derive from a man aged 18 to 30 who had recovered from COVID-19.

The V call is TRBV10-3, the J call TRBJ2-3; 11 positions match TRBD2. After removal of 6 bases from V and 4 bases from J, the junction contained 3 bases not matched to a gene. Germline-derived CDR1 and CDR2 are ENHRY and SYGVKD. This CDR3 contains 14 residues. For the CDR3, the DNA is TGTGCCATCAGACTAGCGGGGGAATCAGATACGCAGTATTTT. This encodes CAIRLAGESDTQYF.

The chain couples TRBV4-1 to TRBJ2-2, with D tentatively TRBD1 (5 bases). CDR1 MGHRA and CDR2 YSYEKL come from the germline V gene. The CDR3 spans 16 residues. Trimming left V 0 bases short and J 0 bases short, with 8 bases between. The CDR3 nucleotides read TGCGCCAGCAGCCAAGAACCAGGGCCGAACACCGGGGAGCTGTTTTTT. Its protein is CASSQEPGPNTGELFF.

V is TRBV27 and J is TRBJ2-1; D ambiguous. Per the germline V gene, CDR1 is MNHEY and CDR2 is SMNVEV (reference sequence). The CDR3 covers 15 residues. The V end was cut by 2 bases, the J end by 0 bases, with 8 bases between. CDR3 amino acids: CASSLRRSSYNEQFF. The CDR3 DNA follows: TGTGCCAGCAGTTTAAGGCGGAGCTCCTACAATGAGCAGTTCTTC.

The chain employs TRBV6-5 and TRBJ2-2, with D perhaps matching TRBD1 (5 bases). Trimming cost V 4 bases and J 3 bases, with 15 bases left between them. Germline CDR1 and CDR2: MNHEY and SVGAGI. This CDR3 region has 16 residues. The CDR3 region is CASSFAGKRDTGELFF. The DNA for the CDR3 is TGTGCCAGCAGTTTCGCAGGGAAGCGCGACACCGGGGAGCTGTTTTTT.

This clone was seen only once. The V and J genes are TRBV5-1 and TRBJ2-5; TRBD2 might be the D (6 bases). The CDR3 sequence is 15 residues long. V was pared by 4 bases and J by 4 bases, with 17 bases between. The germline V gene has CDR1 SGHRS and CDR2 YFSETQ. The CDR3 protein is CASSPGTAGRETQYF. The CDR3 region has the DNA TGCGCCAGCAGCCCCGGGACTGCTGGCCGAGAGACCCAGTACTTC. The whole variable domain, filled in from reference TRBV5-1 and TRBJ2-5, reads KAGVTQTPRYLIKTRGQQVTLSCSPISGHRSVSWYQQTPGQGLQFLFEYFSETQRNKGNFPGRFSGRQFSNSRSEMNVSTLELGDSALYLCASSPGTAGRETQYFGPGTRLLVL.

The chain couples TRBV25-1 to TRBJ1-4; 7 bases map to TRBD1. CDR3 size: 16 residues. CDR1 is MGHDK, CDR2 SYGVNS, per germline. The V and J ends lost 2 bases and 3 bases, in that order; junction bases with no gene match: 6. The CDR3 DNA sequence: TGTGCCAGCAGTGAAGGTCCGGGACAGTCTAATGAAAAACTGTTTTTT. This codes for CASSEGPGQSNEKLFF.

The chain combines TRBV6-5 with TRBJ2-3; 9 nucleotides line up with TRBD2. Germline assignment: CDR1 MNHEY and CDR2 SVGAGI. This CDR3 is built from 15 residues. V was clipped by 0 bases and J by 5 bases; unmatched bases: 3. The CDR3 nucleotides read TGTGCCAGCAGTTACTCCGGACTAGCGAAAGATACGCAGTATTTT. Translated: CASSYSGLAKDTQYF.

The genes are TRBV6-5 and TRBJ2-7; D possibly corresponds to TRBD1 (5 bases). CDR3 length equals 15 residues. The germline CDR1 and CDR2 sequences are MNHEY and SVGAGI. The germline V and J ends were trimmed by 5 bases and 2 bases, with 16 bases remaining between them. CDR3 sequence reads: CASSQTLVGPYEQYF. The CDR3, as DNA: TGTGCCAGCAGTCAGACGTTGGTGGGGCCCTACGAGCAGTACTTC.

This clone was seen ten or more times. The chain uses TRBV27 and TRBJ2-1; the D gene is possibly TRBD2 (6 bases). The germline V and J ends were trimmed by 3 bases and 7 bases, with 13 bases remaining between them. Germline values: CDR1 MNHEY, CDR2 SMNVEV (reference sequence). The CDR3 has 14 residues. Here the CDR3 reads CASSLEGVWNEQFF. The CDR3 nucleotides read TGTGCCAGCAGTTTGGAGGGAGTATGGAATGAGCAGTTCTTC.

The chain recombines TRBV7-3 with TRBJ2-1; the match to TRBD2 covers 12 bases. V shed 5 bases and J 8 bases; nucleotides not matched to a gene: 7. The CDR3 length is 15 residues. The germline CDR1 and CDR2 sequences are SGHTA and FQGTGA. The CDR3 protein is CASSELAGGFYEQFF. The CDR3 nucleotides read TGTGCCAGCAGCGAACTAGCGGGAGGTTTCTATGAGCAGTTCTTC.

Of note for this clone: Within the sample, other DNA sequences also encode this same CDR3. This chain connects TRBV3-1 (or the pseudogene TRBV3-2) to TRBJ1-3, with D uncertain. V lost 4 bases and J lost 0, with 7 bases in between. Germline V gene lookup returns CDR1 LGHDT and CDR2 YNNKEL (reference sequence). The CDR3 loop spans 14 amino acids. The CDR3 region is CASSRTSSGNTIYF. The DNA for the CDR3 is TGTGCCAGCAGCCGTACTTCCTCTGGAAACACCATATATTTT.

The chain recombines TRBV6-9 with TRBJ1-4; D gene unclear. There are 14 residues in the CDR3. The V and J ends lost 6 bases and 8 bases respectively, with 16 bases between them. Per the germline V gene, CDR1 is MNHGY and CDR2 is SVAAGI. In nucleotides, the CDR3 is TGTGCCAGCAGAAGCGGCGACTGGGGAGAAAAACTGTTTTTT. Amino acids: CASRSGDWGEKLFF.

CDR3 amino acids: CASSLAPGVKRLQETQYF. As DNA, the CDR3 is TGTGCCAGCAGTTTGGCCCCTGGTGTAAAGCGGCTTCAAGAGACCCAGTACTTC. This chain connects TRBV7-7 to TRBJ2-5; possibly TRBD2 for D (5 bases). V was clipped by 6 bases and J by 2 bases, with 25 bases between them. Germline V CDR1 and CDR2: SSHAT, FNYEAQ (reference sequence). The CDR3 consists of 18 residues.

V is TRBV5-6 and J is TRBJ2-1; a possible D gene is TRBD2 (5 bases). Germline values: CDR1 SGHDT, CDR2 YYEEEE. Trimming took off 1 base at V and 0 bases at J, with 14 bases between the two ends. The CDR3 contains 17 residues. CDR3 DNA sequence: TGTGCCAGCAGCTTGATGGGGAGTCTGGGCTCCTACAATGAGCAGTTCTTC. The encoded protein is CASSLMGSLGSYNEQFF.

The V gene is TRBV28, the J gene TRBJ1-2; D is unclear. The V end lost 4 bases, the J end lost 4 bases, and 10 bases lay between the germline ends. CDR1 is MDHEN and CDR2 is SYDVKM in the germline V gene. This CDR3 spans 13 amino acids. The CDR3 protein is CASSSRGPYGYTF. CDR3 nucleotide sequence: TGTGCCAGCAGTTCGCGGGGTCCCTATGGCTACACCTTC.

The V call is TRBV19, the J call TRBJ2-4, with D tentatively TRBD2 (7 bases). V was trimmed by 2 bases and J by 3 bases, leaving 14 bases between them. The CDR3 extends over 16 amino acids. CDR1 LNHDA and CDR2 SQIVND come from the germline V gene (reference sequence). Here the CDR3 reads CASSIRGGDSKNIQYF. CDR3 in DNA: TGTGCCAGTAGTATAAGGGGGGGAGACAGCAAAAACATTCAGTACTTC.

CDR3 DNA: TGCGCCAGCAGCGTCGCTAAGAGCACAGATACGCAGTATTTT. It codes for CASSVAKSTDTQYF. V gene TRBV4-1 combines with J gene TRBJ2-3; D is unclear. Germline V gives CDR1 MGHRA, CDR2 YSYEKL. V gave up 5 bases and J gave up 0 bases, with 9 bases separating them. The CDR3 runs to 14 residues.

The CDR3 DNA follows: TGTGCCAGCGCCGGTGCAGAGACCCAGTACTTC. Translation: CASAGAETQYF. The V call is TRBV2, the J call TRBJ2-5; unclear D gene. V was cut by 8 bases and J by 4 bases, with 8 bases left in between. Per the germline V gene, CDR1 is SNHLY and CDR2 is FYNNEI. The length of the CDR3 is 11 residues. Full variable domain (missing parts from reference TRBV2 and TRBJ2-5): EPEVTQTPSHQVTQMGQEVILRCVPISNHLYFYWYRQILGQKVEFLVSFYNNEISEKSEIFDDQFSVERPDGSNFTLKIRSTKLEDSAMYFCASAGAETQYFGPGTRLLVL.

This chain links TRBV5-1 with TRBJ2-5; D remains unclear. V dropped 3 bases and J dropped 5 bases, with 11 bases sitting between them. The length of the CDR3 is 13 residues. Germline V gene sequence: CDR1 SGHRS, CDR2 YFSETQ. CDR3: CASSYRQYETQYF. The DNA of the CDR3 is TGCGCCAGCAGCTACCGTCAGTATGAGACCCAGTACTTC.

The V call is TRBV6-5, the J call TRBJ2-7; TRBD2 might be the D (5 bases). The V gene's germline CDR1 is MNHEY and CDR2 SVGAGI. V lost 0 bases and J 1 base, leaving 10 bases between the germline ends. The CDR3 runs to 15 residues. CDR3: CASSYSGPGSYEQYF. The CDR3 DNA follows: TGTGCCAGCAGTTACTCAGGCCCGGGGTCCTACGAGCAGTACTTC.

The chain recombines TRBV28 with TRBJ2-7, with 7 bases identical to TRBD2. Trimming at V came to 6 bases and at J to 2 bases, leaving 13 bases not matched to a gene. The CDR3 has 16 amino acids. Germline loops: CDR1 MDHEN, CDR2 SYDVKM. CDR3 region: CASRRDRGRLTYEQYF. The DNA for the CDR3 is TGTGCCAGCAGGAGGGATCGCGGGAGACTCACCTACGAGCAGTACTTC.